The 27 T cell receptor beta chains below all came from one sample that was sequenced in a study of OX40 agonist ivuxolimab in advanced cancers. Some clones are missing from TCRdb's copy, which holds only in-frame ones; the method was immunoSEQ multiplex PCR. The sample lists 13,000 to 15,000 clones; about four fifths were seen once. The specimen comprised CD4+ or CD8+ T cells sorted from blood, sampled in a trial of the OX40 agonist ivuxolimab. Receptor source: an adult with an advanced solid tumor such as melanoma, head and neck, liver or kidney cancer.

This clone showed up just a few times. This chain joins TRBV19 and TRBJ1-6, with unresolved D. Germline loops: CDR1 LNHDA, CDR2 SQIVND (reference sequence). Trimming pared 5 bases from V and 4 bases from J, leaving 12 bases between. The CDR3 extends over 15 amino acids. CDR3 sequence: CASSGTTFYNSPLHF. Here the CDR3 DNA reads TGTGCCAGTAGTGGCACCACATTTTATAATTCACCCCTCCACTTT.

J is TRBJ1-6 and V is TRBV6-5; D is perhaps TRBD1 (6 bases). Germline lookup yields CDR1 MNHEY and CDR2 SVGAGI. This CDR3 is 15 amino acids long. Trimming stripped 1 base from V and 7 bases from J, with 11 bases between. The CDR3 here is CASSYWNRENSPLHF. DNA for the CDR3: TGTGCCAGCAGTTACTGGAACAGGGAGAATTCACCCCTCCACTTT.

This chain joins TRBV5-4 and TRBJ1-2; 7 nucleotides match TRBD1. Per the germline V gene, CDR1 is SGHNT and CDR2 is YYREEE (reference sequence). The CDR3 has 17 amino acids. Trimming cost V 6 bases and J 0 bases; bases outside gene matches: 14. In nucleotides, the CDR3 is TGTGCCAGCACCCTCACTCCGGGACAGACCTCTAACTATGGCTACACCTTC. Residues: CASTLTPGQTSNYGYTF.

The rearrangement links TRBV5-4 to TRBJ2-1; D remains unclear. Deletions cut 2 bases from V and 6 bases from J, with 6 bases between. CDR3 length equals 12 residues. Germline V gene sequence: CDR1 SGHNT, CDR2 YYREEE (reference sequence). Here the CDR3 DNA reads TGTGCCAGCAGCTTCGGTACCAATGAGCAGTTCTTC. It is translated as CASSFGTNEQFF.

The V call is TRBV19, the J call TRBJ1-2, with 9 bases matching TRBD1. V shed 10 bases, J shed 6 bases, and the junction held 6 bases outside the gene matches. CDR1 LNHDA and CDR2 SQIVND come from the germline V gene (reference sequence). The CDR3 contains 12 residues. The CDR3 DNA sequence: TGTGCCACCTTACAGGGGGCCCATGGCTACACCTTC. Its translation: CATLQGAHGYTF.

The count of this clone is one. This chain uses TRBV9 with TRBJ2-2, with D possibly being TRBD1 (6 bases). The CDR3 has 14 residues. V was shortened by 2 bases and J by 4 bases, with 9 bases between the two germline ends. Germline values: CDR1 SGDLS, CDR2 YYNGEE. The CDR3, as DNA: TGTGCCAGCAGCGTTACAGGGTCCACCGGGGAGCTGTTTTTT. Protein: CASSVTGSTGELFF.

V and J are TRBV20-1 and TRBJ2-1; D ambiguous. Trimming removed 3 bases at V and 7 bases at J, with 7 bases between. Germline V gene sequence: CDR1 DFQATT, CDR2 SNEGSKA (reference sequence). This CDR3 spans 11 amino acids. DNA for the CDR3: TGCAGTGCTAGGAATAGAAATGAGCAGTTCTTC. This translates into CSARNRNEQFF.

This clone was detected a few times. The junction and the germline gene differ at one end; a read error may be behind it. The gene calls are TRBV7-6 and TRBJ2-7; TRBD2 aligns across 9 bases. This CDR3 has 15 amino acids. Germline V gene sequence: CDR1 SGHVS, CDR2 FNYEAQ. The CDR3 is CASRLDAGGSYEQYF. The CDR3 DNA sequence: TGTGCCAGCAGATTAGACGCGGGAGGGTCCTACGAGCAGTACTTC. Full variable domain (missing parts from reference TRBV7-6 and TRBJ2-7): GAGVSQSPRYKVTKRGQDVALRCDPISGHVSLYWYRQALGQGPEFLTYFNYEAQQDKSGLPNDRFSAERPEGSISTLTIQRTEQRDSAMYRCASRLDAGGSYEQYFGPGTRLTVT.

The rearrangement links TRBV7-2 to TRBJ2-7; 7 bases map to TRBD1. This CDR3 has 13 residues. Germline values: CDR1 SGHTA, CDR2 FQGNSA. Trimming removed 6 bases from V and 7 bases from J; junction bases left unmatched: 9. The DNA of the CDR3 is TGTGCCAGCAGTGACGGGACAGCCTGGGAGCAGTACTTC. Translating gives CASSDGTAWEQYF.

The V gene is TRBV27, the J gene TRBJ1-5; the match to TRBD1 covers 7 bases. With V trimmed by 4 bases and J by 5 bases, 14 bases remained unmatched. Germline loops: CDR1 MNHEY, CDR2 SMNVEV (reference sequence). The CDR3 covers 17 residues. CDR3 sequence: CASSSYSGTAVHQPQHF. CDR3 bases: TGTGCCAGCAGTTCCTACTCCGGGACAGCCGTACATCAGCCCCAGCATTTT.

This sequence joins TRBV11-2 and TRBJ1-1; no clear D gene. From germline, CDR1 is SGHAT and CDR2 FQNNGV. V gave up 8 bases and J gave up 5 bases, with 21 bases separating them. The CDR3 contains 15 residues. The DNA for the CDR3 is TGTGCCAGCTTTTTTACGGGGTCGGTGGGTACTGAAGCTTTCTTT. Amino acids: CASFFTGSVGTEAFF.

The chain links TRBV10-1 to TRBJ2-1, with a weak D call TRBD2 (6 bases). V was cut by 0 bases and J by 0 bases, with 18 bases left in between. CDR1 is WNHNN and CDR2 is SYGVQD in the germline V gene (reference sequence). The CDR3 has 19 amino acids. The CDR3 region is CASSESLDLAASSYNEQFF. CDR3 nucleotide sequence: TGCGCCAGCAGTGAGTCCCTCGACTTAGCGGCAAGCTCCTACAATGAGCAGTTCTTC.

The CDR3 here is CASSPVTGVRNSPLHF. For the CDR3, the DNA is TGCGCCAGCAGCCCAGTGACAGGGGTTCGCAATTCACCCCTCCACTTT. This chain links TRBV4-3 with TRBJ1-6; TRBD1 agrees at 8 bases. Germline V gene data show CDR1 as LGHNA and CDR2 as YSLEER. The V gene end was trimmed by 4 bases and the J gene end by 7 bases; junction bases not matched to a gene: 9. The CDR3 spans 16 residues.

The chain has TRBV15 and TRBJ2-7; no clear D. The CDR3 is 13 amino acids. Germline CDR1 and CDR2: LNHNV and YYDKDF (reference sequence). V was pared by 8 bases and J by 6 bases, with 17 bases between. This chain's CDR3 is CATGVGPSTEQYF. Here the CDR3 DNA reads TGTGCCACCGGGGTTGGGCCGTCAACCGAGCAGTACTTC.

DNA of the CDR3: TGTGCCAGCAGCTTAGCGGACCCATACGAGCAGTACTTC. As protein: CASSLADPYEQYF. V gene TRBV7-2 combines with J gene TRBJ2-7; D gene unclear. V dropped 0 bases and J dropped 4 bases, with 7 bases sitting between them. The CDR3 is 13 residues long. Germline CDR1 reads SGHTA; CDR2 reads FQGNSA.

This clone has just a few counts. The rearrangement joins TRBV7-9 to TRBJ1-1, with unresolved D. The germline V gene has CDR1 SEHNR and CDR2 FQNEAQ (reference sequence). The CDR3 has 13 residues. Trimming took 7 bases from V and 0 from J, leaving 9 bases between them. CDR3 in amino acids: CASTPPLNTEAFF. DNA of the CDR3: TGTGCCAGCACCCCACCACTGAACACTGAAGCTTTCTTT.

The genes are TRBV6-5 and TRBJ1-4; D gene uncertain. The CDR3 runs to 14 residues. Germline V CDR1 and CDR2: MNHEY, SVGAGI. The V and J ends lost 4 bases and 0 bases respectively, with 6 bases between them. This CDR3 reads CASSWAATNEKLFF. The CDR3, as DNA: TGTGCCAGCAGTTGGGCAGCAACTAATGAAAAACTGTTTTTT.

The gene calls are TRBV6-6 and TRBJ1-1; perhaps TRBD1 as D (5 bases). Per germline, CDR1 MNHNY and CDR2 SVGAGI (reference sequence). The CDR3 totals 15 residues. Trimming shortened V by 7 bases and J by 0 bases, and 15 bases separated the two germline ends. In DNA form, the CDR3 reads TGTGCCAGCACCACCCGTCGGGGGTTGAACACTGAAGCTTTCTTT. This sequence encodes CASTTRRGLNTEAFF.

The chain recombines TRBV7-9 with TRBJ2-5; 7 bases match TRBD1. The CDR3 covers 15 residues. Looked up from germline, CDR1 is SEHNR and CDR2 is FQNEAQ (reference sequence). V lost 4 bases, J lost 1 base, and 6 bases stayed unmatched. CDR3 protein: CASSSTGTAQETQYF. CDR3 sequence (DNA): TGTGCCAGCAGCTCCACCGGGACAGCCCAAGAGACCCAGTACTTC.

V is TRBV4-3 and J is TRBJ2-5, with no clear D. The assigned J gene may be wrong: the sequence end matches TRBJ2-7 better. This CDR3 comprises 15 residues. CDR1 is LGHNA, CDR2 YSLEER, per germline. CDR3 coding DNA: TGCGCCAGCAGCCAGTTAATAGACACCACCTACGAGCAGTACTTC. Amino acid sequence: CASSQLIDTTYEQYF.

V gene TRBV28 combines with J gene TRBJ2-7; the match to TRBD1 covers 7 bases. The trim removed 9 bases at V and 2 bases at J, leaving 7 bases unmatched. In germline, CDR1 is MDHEN, CDR2 SYDVKM. This CDR3 is built from 13 residues. The CDR3 is CASTGTETYEQYF. CDR3 bases: TGTGCCAGTACCGGGACAGAGACCTACGAGCAGTACTTC.

V gene TRBV5-6 combines with J gene TRBJ2-1; D gene uncertain. This CDR3 contains 14 residues. V was pared by 0 bases and J by 4 bases, with 8 bases between. CDR1 and CDR2 (germline): SGHDT, YYEEEE. CDR3 region: CASSLVQLYNEQFF. The CDR3 DNA reads TGTGCCAGCAGCTTGGTACAGTTGTACAATGAGCAGTTCTTC.

The V call is TRBV5-6, the J call TRBJ2-7; D is undetermined. Trimming shortened V by 0 bases and J by 0 bases, and 7 bases separated the two germline ends. This CDR3 region has 14 residues. CDR1 is SGHDT and CDR2 is YYEEEE in the germline V gene. The CDR3 protein is CASSLVWGSYEQYF. The CDR3 DNA is TGTGCCAGCAGCTTGGTGTGGGGCTCCTACGAGCAGTACTTC.

The chain combines TRBV28 with TRBJ1-2; no reliable D call. The V and J ends lost 8 bases and 3 bases respectively, with 13 bases between them. The CDR3 is made up of 13 amino acids. Germline V CDR1 and CDR2: MDHEN, SYDVKM. The CDR3 DNA is TGTGCCAGCGCCGACACCTCGGACTATGGCTACACCTTC. The encoded protein is CASADTSDYGYTF.

This clone appeared a few times. The gene calls are TRBV6-5 and TRBJ1-5; the D gene is possibly TRBD1 (6 bases). CDR1 and CDR2 (germline): MNHEY, SVGAGI. The CDR3 is 12 residues long. Trimming took off 8 bases at V and 7 bases at J, with 12 bases between the two ends. This CDR3 reads CASSTGLQPQHF. Written as DNA, the CDR3 is TGTGCCAGCTCGACAGGTTTACAGCCCCAGCATTTT.

This chain links TRBV27 with TRBJ2-7; no firm D call. Germline assignment: CDR1 MNHEY and CDR2 SMNVEV (reference sequence). Trimming removed 2 bases from V and 3 bases from J, with 8 bases in between. The CDR3 runs 13 residues. The CDR3 DNA reads as TGTGCCAGCAGTTTAGACACCAACTACGAGCAGTACTTC. Translating it yields CASSLDTNYEQYF.

V usage is TRBV4-1 and J usage is TRBJ1-4; D gene uncertain. Germline assignment: CDR1 MGHRA and CDR2 YSYEKL. This CDR3 is built from 16 residues. Trimming left V 4 bases short and J 0 bases short, with 12 bases between. The CDR3 here is CASSPEDGPTNEKLFF. CDR3 sequence (DNA): TGCGCCAGCAGCCCCGAGGACGGTCCAACTAATGAAAAACTGTTTTTT.